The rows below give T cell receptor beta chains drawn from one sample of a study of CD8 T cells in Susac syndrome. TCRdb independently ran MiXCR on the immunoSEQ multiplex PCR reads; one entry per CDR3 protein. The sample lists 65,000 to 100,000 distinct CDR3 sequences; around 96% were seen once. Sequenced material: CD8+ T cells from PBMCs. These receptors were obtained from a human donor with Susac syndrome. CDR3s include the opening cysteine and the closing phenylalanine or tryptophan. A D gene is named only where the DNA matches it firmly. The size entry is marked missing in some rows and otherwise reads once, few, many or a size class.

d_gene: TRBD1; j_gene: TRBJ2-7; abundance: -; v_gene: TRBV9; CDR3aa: CASSNRDREAEQYF; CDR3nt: TGTGCCAGCAGCAACCGGGACAGGGAGGCCGAGCAGTACTTC
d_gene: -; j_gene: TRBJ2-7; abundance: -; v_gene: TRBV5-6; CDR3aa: CASSQYYEQYF; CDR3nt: TGTGCCAGCAGCCAGTACTACGAGCAGTACTTC
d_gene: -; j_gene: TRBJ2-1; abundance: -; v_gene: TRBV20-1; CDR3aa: CSASSGESSYNEQFF; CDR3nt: TGCAGTGCCAGTAGCGGAGAGAGCTCCTACAATGAGCAGTTCTTC
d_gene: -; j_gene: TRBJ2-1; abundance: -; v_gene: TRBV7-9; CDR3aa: CASSLAGDTPYNEQFF; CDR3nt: TGTGCCAGCAGCTTAGCGGGGGACACGCCTTACAATGAGCAGTTCTTC
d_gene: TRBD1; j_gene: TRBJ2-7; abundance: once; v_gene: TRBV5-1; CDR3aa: CASSLGQGSEQYF; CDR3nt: TGCGCCAGCAGCTTGGGACAGGGAAGCGAGCAGTACTTC
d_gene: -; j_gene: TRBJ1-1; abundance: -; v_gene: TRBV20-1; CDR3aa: CSGVPSGYVRWTEAFF; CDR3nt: TGCAGTGGCGTACCCTCAGGGTACGTGCGTTGGACTGAAGCTTTCTTT
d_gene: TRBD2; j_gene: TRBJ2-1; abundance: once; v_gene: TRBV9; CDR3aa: CASSLRGGGTDEQFF; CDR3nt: TGTGCCAGCAGTTTACGCGGGGGGGGAACCGATGAGCAGTTCTTC
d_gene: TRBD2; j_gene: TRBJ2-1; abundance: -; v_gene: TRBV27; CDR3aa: CATSGGLEQFF; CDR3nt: TGTGCCACCTCGGGGGGGCTGGAGCAGTTCTTC
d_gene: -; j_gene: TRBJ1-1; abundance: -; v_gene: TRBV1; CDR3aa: CTSSQGPPREGNTEAFF; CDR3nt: TGCACCAGCAGCCAAGGGCCCCCCAGGGAGGGAAACACTGAAGCTTTCTTT
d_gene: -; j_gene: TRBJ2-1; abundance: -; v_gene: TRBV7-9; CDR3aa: CASSPHPAVLLEDEQFF; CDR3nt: TGTGCCAGCAGCCCACACCCAGCGGTTCTACTTGAGGATGAGCAGTTCTTC
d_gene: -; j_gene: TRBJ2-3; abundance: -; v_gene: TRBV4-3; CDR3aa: CASSLTMVDTQYF; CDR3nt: TGCGCCAGCAGCCTGACGATGGTGGATACGCAGTATTTT
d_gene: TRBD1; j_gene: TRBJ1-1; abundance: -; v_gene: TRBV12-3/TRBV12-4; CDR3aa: CASSWDRGFTEAFF; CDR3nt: TGTGCCAGCAGTTGGGACAGGGGGTTCACTGAAGCTTTCTTT
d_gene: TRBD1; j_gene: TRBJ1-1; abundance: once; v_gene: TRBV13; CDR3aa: CASSLLGQGTAEAFF; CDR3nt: TGTGCCAGCAGCCTCCTGGGACAGGGAACGGCTGAAGCTTTCTTT
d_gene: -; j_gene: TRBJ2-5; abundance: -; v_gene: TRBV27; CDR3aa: CASSAYGTRETQYF; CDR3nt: TGTGCCAGCAGTGCATACGGGACAAGAGAGACCCAGTACTTC
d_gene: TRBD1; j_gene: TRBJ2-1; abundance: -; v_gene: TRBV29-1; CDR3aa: CSVGQGVVNEQFF; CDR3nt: TGCAGCGTGGGACAGGGGGTAGTAAATGAGCAGTTCTTC
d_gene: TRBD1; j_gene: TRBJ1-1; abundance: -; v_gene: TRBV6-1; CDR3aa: CASSEGDRDTEAFF; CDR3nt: TGTGCCAGCAGTGAAGGGGACAGAGACACTGAAGCTTTCTTT
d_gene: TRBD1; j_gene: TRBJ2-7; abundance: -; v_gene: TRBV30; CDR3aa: CAWARQGHEQYF; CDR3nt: TGTGCCTGGGCAAGACAGGGGCACGAGCAGTACTTC
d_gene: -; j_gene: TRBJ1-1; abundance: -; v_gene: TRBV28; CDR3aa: CASSSQPMNTEAFF; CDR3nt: TGTGCCAGCAGTAGTCAGCCCATGAACACTGAAGCTTTCTTT
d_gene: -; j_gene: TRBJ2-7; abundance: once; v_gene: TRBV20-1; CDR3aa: CSAREVLPYEQYF; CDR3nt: TGCAGTGCTAGAGAGGTACTCCCCTACGAGCAGTACTTC
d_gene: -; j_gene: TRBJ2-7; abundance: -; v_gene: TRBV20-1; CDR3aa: CSARHRFSYEQYF; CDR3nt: TGCAGTGCTAGACACAGGTTCTCCTACGAGCAGTACTTC
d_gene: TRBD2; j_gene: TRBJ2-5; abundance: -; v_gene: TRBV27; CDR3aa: CASSLGGLAVQETQYF; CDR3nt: TGTGCCAGCAGTTTAGGGGGACTAGCGGTTCAAGAGACCCAGTACTTC
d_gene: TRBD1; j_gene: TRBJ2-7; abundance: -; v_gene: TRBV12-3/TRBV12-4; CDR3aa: CASSFTGGFEQYF; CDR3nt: TGTGCCAGCAGTTTTACAGGGGGCTTCGAGCAGTACTTC
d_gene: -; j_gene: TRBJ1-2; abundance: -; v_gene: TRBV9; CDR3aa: CASSVGGDYGYTF; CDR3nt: TGTGCCAGCAGCGTAGGGGGGGACTATGGCTACACCTTC
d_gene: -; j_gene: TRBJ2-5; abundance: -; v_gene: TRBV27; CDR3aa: CASSSETVGTQYF; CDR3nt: TGTGCCAGCAGTTCCGAGACCGTGGGGACCCAGTACTTC
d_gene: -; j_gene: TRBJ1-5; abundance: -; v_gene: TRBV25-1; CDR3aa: CASSEGGRTGQPQHF; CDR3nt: TGTGCCAGCAGTGAAGGTGGGAGAACGGGACAGCCCCAGCATTTT
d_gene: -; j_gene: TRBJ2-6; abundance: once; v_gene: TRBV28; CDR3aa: CASTLAGSGANVLTF; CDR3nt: TGTGCCAGCACCCTGGCGGGCTCTGGGGCCAACGTCCTGACTTTC
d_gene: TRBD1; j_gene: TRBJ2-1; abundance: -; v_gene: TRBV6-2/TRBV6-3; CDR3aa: CASRDRGLGYNEQFF; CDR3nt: TGTGCCAGCAGGGACAGGGGCCTAGGGTACAATGAGCAGTTCTTC
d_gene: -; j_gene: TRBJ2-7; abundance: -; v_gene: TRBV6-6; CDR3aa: CASSYSLYEQYF; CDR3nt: TGTGCCAGCAGTTACTCGCTGTACGAGCAGTACTTC
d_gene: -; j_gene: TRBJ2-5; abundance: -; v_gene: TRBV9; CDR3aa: CASSGELDAKETQYF; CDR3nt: TGTGCCAGCAGCGGAGAGTTGGACGCCAAAGAGACCCAGTACTTC
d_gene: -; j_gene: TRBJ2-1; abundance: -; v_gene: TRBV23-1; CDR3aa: CASSQFAGTDNEQFF; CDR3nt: TGCGCCAGCAGTCAATTTGCAGGGACGGACAATGAGCAGTTCTTC
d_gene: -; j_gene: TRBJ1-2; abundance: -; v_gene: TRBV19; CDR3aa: CASSPSGLYGYTF; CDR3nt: TGTGCCAGTAGTCCCTCAGGGCTCTATGGCTACACCTTC
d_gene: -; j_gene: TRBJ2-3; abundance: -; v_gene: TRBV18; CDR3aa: CASSPIGISDTQYF; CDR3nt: TGTGCCAGCTCACCAATTGGCATTTCAGATACGCAGTATTTT
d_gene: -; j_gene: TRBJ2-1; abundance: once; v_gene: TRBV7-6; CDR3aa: CASSLGPLQGTEQFF; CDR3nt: TGTGCCAGCAGCTTAGGCCCTTTACAGGGTACTGAGCAGTTCTTC
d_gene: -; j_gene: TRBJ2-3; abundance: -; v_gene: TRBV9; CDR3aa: CASSVAQHTDTQYF; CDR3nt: TGTGCCAGCAGCGTAGCTCAGCACACAGATACGCAGTATTTT
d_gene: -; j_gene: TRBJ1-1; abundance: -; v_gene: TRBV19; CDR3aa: CASSLGRTEAFF; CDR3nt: TGTGCCAGTAGCCTAGGAAGAACTGAAGCTTTCTTT
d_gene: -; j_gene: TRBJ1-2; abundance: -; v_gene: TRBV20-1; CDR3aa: CSARDNHGYTF; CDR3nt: TGCAGTGCTAGGGACAATCATGGCTACACCTTC
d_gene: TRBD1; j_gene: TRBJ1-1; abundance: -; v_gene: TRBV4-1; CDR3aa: CASSQDYGQGKNTEAFF; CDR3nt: TGCGCCAGCAGCCAAGATTATGGACAGGGAAAGAACACTGAAGCTTTCTTT
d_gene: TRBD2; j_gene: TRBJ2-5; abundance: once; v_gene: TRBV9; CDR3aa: CASSVGNSGSGETQYF; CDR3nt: TGTGCCAGCAGCGTAGGTAATAGCGGGTCAGGAGAGACCCAGTACTTC
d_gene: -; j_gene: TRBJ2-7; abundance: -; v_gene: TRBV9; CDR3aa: CASSITGSSYEQYF; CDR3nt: TGTGCCAGCAGCATCACGGGATCCTCCTACGAGCAGTACTTC
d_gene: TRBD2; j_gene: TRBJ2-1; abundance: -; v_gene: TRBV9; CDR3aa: CASSVGSSIAGGDEQFF; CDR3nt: TGTGCCAGCAGCGTAGGGAGTAGTATAGCGGGAGGGGATGAGCAGTTCTTC